The T cell receptor beta chain described here comes from a study of T cells and Merkel cell carcinoma outcomes. The study, taken as a whole, reports: Reportedly, T-cell repertoire with density predicts Merkel cell carcinoma outcomes.

Details on this clone: What it binds is unknown.

Produced via immunoSEQ multiplex PCR; TCRdb's table is partial and in-frame only. The profile shows 12,000 or so clones, nearly 97% of them singletons. The TCR sequence derives from a human donor with Merkel cell carcinoma. What was sequenced was tumor tissue from Merkel cell carcinoma.

The CDR3 DNA sequence: TGCGCCAGCAGCCAAGACTCCGGACTAGCGGGAGGGCTTAATGAGCAGTTCTTC. Translation gives CASSQDSGLAGGLNEQFF. The rearrangement uses TRBV4-3 and TRBJ2-1; TRBD2 agrees at 15 bases. Per germline, CDR1 LGHNA and CDR2 YSLEER. The CDR3 has 18 amino acids. V trimming: 0 bases; J trimming: 7 bases; junction bases outside the gene matches: 7.